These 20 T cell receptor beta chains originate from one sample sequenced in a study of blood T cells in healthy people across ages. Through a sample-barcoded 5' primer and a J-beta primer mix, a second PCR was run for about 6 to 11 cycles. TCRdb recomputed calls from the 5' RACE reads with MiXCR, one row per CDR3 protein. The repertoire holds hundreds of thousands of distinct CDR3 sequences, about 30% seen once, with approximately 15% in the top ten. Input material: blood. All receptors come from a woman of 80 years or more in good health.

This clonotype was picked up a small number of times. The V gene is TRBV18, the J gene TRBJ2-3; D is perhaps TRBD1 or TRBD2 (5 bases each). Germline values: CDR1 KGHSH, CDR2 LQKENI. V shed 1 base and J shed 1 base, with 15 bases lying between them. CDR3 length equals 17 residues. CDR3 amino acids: CASSPLERGAGTDTQYF. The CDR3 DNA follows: TGTGCCAGCTCACCACTCGAGAGGGGCGCCGGCACAGATACGCAGTATTTT.

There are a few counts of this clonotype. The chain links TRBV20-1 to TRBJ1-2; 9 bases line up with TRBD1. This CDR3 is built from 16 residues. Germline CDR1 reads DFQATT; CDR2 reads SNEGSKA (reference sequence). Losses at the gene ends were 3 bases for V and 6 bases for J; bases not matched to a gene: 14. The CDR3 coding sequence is TGCAGTGCTAGGAATGCCGGGACAGGGTTACGGGATGGCTACACCTTC. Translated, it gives CSARNAGTGLRDGYTF.

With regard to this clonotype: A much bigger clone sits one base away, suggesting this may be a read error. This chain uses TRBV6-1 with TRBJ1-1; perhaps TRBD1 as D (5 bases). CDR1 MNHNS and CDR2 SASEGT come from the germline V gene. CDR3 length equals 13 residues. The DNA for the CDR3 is TGTACCAGCAGTGAAGCAGGGAGAACTGAAGCTTTCTTT. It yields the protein CTSSEAGRTEAFF.

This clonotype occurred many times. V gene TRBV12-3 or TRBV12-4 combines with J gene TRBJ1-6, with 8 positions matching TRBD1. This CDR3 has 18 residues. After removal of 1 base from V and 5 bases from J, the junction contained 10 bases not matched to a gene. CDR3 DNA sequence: TGTGCCAGCAGTTTAGTTATTAGGTCGGACAGGGATAATTCACCCCTCCACTTT. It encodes CASSLVIRSDRDNSPLHF.

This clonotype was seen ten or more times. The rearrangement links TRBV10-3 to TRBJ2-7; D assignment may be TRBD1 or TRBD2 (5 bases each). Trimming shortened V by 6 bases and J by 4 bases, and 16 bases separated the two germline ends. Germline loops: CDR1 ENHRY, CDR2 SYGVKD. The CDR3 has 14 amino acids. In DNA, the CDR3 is TGTGCCATCAGCGTAAGCGGCAGGGAATACGAGCAGTACTTC. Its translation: CAISVSGREYEQYF.

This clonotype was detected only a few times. The CDR3 reads CASSLAPVRGGTQYF. DNA for the CDR3: TGTGCCAGCAGCTTAGCCCCGGTCAGGGGGGGGACCCAGTACTTC. The rearrangement links TRBV7-2 to TRBJ2-5, with D perhaps being TRBD1 or TRBD2 (7 bases each). The CDR3 covers 15 residues. Germline lookup yields CDR1 SGHTA and CDR2 FQGNSA. Between the trimmed V and J ends, which lost 0 bases and 7 bases, there was a span of 15 bases.

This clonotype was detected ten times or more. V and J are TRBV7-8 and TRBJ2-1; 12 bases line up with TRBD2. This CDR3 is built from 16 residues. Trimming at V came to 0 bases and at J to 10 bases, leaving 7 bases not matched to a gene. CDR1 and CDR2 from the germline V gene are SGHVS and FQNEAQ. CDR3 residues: CASSLASLAGGREQFF. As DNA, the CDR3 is TGTGCCAGCAGCTTAGCCTCCCTAGCGGGGGGGCGGGAGCAGTTCTTC.

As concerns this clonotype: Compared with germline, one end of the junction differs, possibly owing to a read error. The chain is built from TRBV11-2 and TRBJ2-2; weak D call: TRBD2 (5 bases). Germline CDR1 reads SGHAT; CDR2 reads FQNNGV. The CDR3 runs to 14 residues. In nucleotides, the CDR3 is TGTGCCAGCAGCTTAGTTTGGGGTACCGGGGAGCGGTTTTTT. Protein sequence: CASSLVWGTGERFF.

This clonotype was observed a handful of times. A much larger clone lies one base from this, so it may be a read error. The CDR3 DNA follows: TGTGCCAGCAGCTTAGGCCTTCGCACAGAAGGGGGGCAGTACTTC. It codes for CASSLGLRTEGGQYF. The J gene is TRBJ2-5, the V gene TRBV7-9; tentatively, D is TRBD1 or TRBD2 (6 bases each). The CDR3 extends over 15 amino acids. The germline CDR1 and CDR2 sequences are SEHNR and FQNEAQ (reference sequence). V was shortened by 1 base and J by 11 bases, with 20 bases between the two germline ends.

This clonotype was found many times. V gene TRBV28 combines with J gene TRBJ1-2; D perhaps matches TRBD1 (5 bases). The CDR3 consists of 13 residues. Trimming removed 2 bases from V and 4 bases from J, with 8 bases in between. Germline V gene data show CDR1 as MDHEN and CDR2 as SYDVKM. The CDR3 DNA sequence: TGTGCCAGCAGTTTACCAGGGAGCTATGGCTACACCTTC. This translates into CASSLPGSYGYTF.

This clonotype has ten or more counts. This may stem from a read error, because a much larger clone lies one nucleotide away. The CDR3 DNA reads as TGTGCCAGCAGCCCCAATAGGCGGACCCAGTACTTC. Residues: CASSPNRRTQYF. V usage is TRBV11-2 and J usage is TRBJ2-5; D call uncertain. Germline CDR1 SGHAT, CDR2 FQNNGV. The CDR3 has 12 amino acids. The V end was cut by 5 bases, the J end by 7 bases, with 11 bases between.

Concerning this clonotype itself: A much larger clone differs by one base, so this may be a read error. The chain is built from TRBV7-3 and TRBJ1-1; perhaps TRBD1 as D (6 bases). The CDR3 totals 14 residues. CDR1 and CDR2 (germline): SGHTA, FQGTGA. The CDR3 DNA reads TGTGCCAACAGCTCTCAGGGGCGGAACACTGAAGCTTTCTTT. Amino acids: CANSSQGRNTEAFF.

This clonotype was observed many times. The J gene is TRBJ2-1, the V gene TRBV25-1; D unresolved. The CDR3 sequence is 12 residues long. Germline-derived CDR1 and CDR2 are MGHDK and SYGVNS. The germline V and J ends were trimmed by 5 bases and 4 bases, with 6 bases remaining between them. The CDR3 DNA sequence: TGTGCCAGCAGTAATTTTTACAATGAGCAGTTCTTC. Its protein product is CASSNFYNEQFF.

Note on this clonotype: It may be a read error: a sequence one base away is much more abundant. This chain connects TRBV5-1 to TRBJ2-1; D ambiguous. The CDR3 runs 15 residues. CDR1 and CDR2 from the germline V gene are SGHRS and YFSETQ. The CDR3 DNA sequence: TGCGCCAGCGGCTTGGACCTAAGCTCCTACAATGAGCAGTTCTTC. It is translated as CASGLDLSSYNEQFF. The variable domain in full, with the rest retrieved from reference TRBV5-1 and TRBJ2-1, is KAGVTQTPRYLIKTRGQQVTLSCSPISGHRSVSWYQQTPGQGLQFLFEYFSETQRNKGNFPGRFSGRQFSNSRSEMNVSTLELGDSALYLCASGLDLSSYNEQFFGPGTRLTVL.

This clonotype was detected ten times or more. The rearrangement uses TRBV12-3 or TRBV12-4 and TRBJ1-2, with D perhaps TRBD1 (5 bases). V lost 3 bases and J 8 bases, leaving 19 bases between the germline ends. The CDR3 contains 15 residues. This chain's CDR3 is CASSLRPQGWEGYTF. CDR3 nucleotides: TGTGCCAGCAGTTTGAGGCCCCAGGGTTGGGAAGGCTACACCTTC.

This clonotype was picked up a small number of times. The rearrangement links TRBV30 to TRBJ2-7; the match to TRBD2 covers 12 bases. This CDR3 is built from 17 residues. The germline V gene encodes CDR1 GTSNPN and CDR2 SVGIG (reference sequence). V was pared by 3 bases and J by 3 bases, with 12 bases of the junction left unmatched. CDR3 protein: CAWSPAPWTSGVYEQYF. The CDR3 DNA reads TGTGCCTGGAGCCCCGCCCCCTGGACTAGCGGGGTCTACGAGCAGTACTTC.

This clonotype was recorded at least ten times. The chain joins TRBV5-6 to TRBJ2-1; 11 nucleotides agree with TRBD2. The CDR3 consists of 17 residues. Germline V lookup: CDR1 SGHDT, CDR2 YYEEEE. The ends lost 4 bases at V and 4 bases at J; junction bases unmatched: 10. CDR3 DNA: TGTGCCAGCAGCCAGGGACTAGCGGCCCAAGTATACAATGAGCAGTTCTTC. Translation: CASSQGLAAQVYNEQFF.

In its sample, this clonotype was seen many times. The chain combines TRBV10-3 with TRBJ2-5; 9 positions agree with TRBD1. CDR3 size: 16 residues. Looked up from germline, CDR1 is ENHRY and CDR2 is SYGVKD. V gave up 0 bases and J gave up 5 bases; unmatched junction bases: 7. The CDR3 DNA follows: TGTGCCATCAGTGAGTCCATGCGGACAGGGGTGGAGACCCAGTACTTC. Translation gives CAISESMRTGVETQYF.

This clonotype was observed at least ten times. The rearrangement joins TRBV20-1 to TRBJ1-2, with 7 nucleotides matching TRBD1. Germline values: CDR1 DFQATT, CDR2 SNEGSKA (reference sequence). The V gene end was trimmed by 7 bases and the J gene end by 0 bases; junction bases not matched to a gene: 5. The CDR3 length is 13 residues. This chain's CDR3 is CSVPDRPNYGYTF. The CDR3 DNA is TGCAGTGTCCCGGACAGGCCTAACTATGGCTACACCTTC.

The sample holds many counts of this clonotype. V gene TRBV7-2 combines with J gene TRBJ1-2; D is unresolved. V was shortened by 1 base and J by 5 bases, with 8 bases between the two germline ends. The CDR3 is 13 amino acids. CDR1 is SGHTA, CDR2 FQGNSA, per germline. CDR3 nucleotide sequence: TGTGCCAGCAGCTTAGGACGGCAGTATGGCTACACCTTC. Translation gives CASSLGRQYGYTF.